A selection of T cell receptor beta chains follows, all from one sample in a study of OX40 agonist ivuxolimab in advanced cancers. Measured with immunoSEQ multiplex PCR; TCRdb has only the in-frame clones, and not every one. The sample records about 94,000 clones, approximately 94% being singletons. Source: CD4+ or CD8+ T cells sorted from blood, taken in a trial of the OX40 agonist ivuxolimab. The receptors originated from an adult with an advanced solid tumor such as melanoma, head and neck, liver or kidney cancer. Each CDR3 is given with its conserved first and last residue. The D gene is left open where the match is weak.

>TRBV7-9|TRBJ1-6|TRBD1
TGTGCCAGCAGCGACAGGGGGAGTAATTCACCCCTCCACTTT
CASSDRGSNSPLHF
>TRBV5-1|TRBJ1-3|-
TGCGCCAGCAGCTTGGCCGGCCAGCCTGGAAACACCATATATTTT
CASSLAGQPGNTIYF
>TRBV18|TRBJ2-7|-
TGTGCCAGCTCACCAGGTGGCACGAACTCCTACGAGCAGTACTTC
CASSPGGTNSYEQYF
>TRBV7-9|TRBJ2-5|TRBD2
TGTGCCAGCAGTCCACCCCGTACGCGGGAGGGCCTAGAGACCCAGTACTTC
CASSPPRTREGLETQYF
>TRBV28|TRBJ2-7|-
TGTGCCAGCACCTCCGGGGACATCTCCTACGAGCAGTACTTC
CASTSGDISYEQYF
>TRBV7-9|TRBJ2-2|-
TGTGCCAGCAGCTCGCCGTCTGAGCTGTTTTTT
CASSSPSELFF
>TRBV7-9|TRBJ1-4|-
TGTGCCAGCAGCTTAAGGGGGACGGCGCACCAACTGTTTTTT
CASSLRGTAHQLFF
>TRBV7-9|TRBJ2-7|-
TGTGCCAGCAGCTTAAGATCGGGGGAAAGCTACGAGCAGTACTTC
CASSLRSGESYEQYF
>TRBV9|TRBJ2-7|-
TGTGCCAGCAGCCTGGGGGGCCCCTCCTACGAGCAGTACTTC
CASSLGGPSYEQYF
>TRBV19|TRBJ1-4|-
TGTGCCAGTAGTGTCCGAACCGGGACGGGGAATGAAAAACTGTTTTTT
CASSVRTGTGNEKLFF
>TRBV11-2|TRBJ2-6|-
TGTGCCAGCAGCTTAGGGACGTCCGGGGCCAACGTCCTGACTTTC
CASSLGTSGANVLTF